Each of the 26 T cell receptor beta chains below was sequenced from the same sample in a study of shared clonotypes between healthy human individuals. Some clones are missing from TCRdb's copy, which holds only in-frame ones; the method was immunoSEQ multiplex PCR. The sample comprises 2 million to 3 million clones, approximately 93% of which are singletons, and about 0.38% rests with the top ten. What was sequenced was naive CD4+ T cells from PBMCs. The sample's subset: CD45RA+ positively selected. The receptors originated from a man between 18 and 35 years old in good health. Some clones in this sample may be carry-over from other donors' samples.

J is TRBJ2-7 and V is TRBV7-2; D possibly matches TRBD1 or TRBD2 (5 bases each). Per germline, CDR1 SGHTA and CDR2 FQGNSA. The CDR3 runs 15 residues. The V and J ends lost 0 bases and 2 bases respectively, with 11 bases between them. CDR3 DNA sequence: TGTGCCAGCAGCTTAGCGGGGGTCATAGCCTACGAGCAGTACTTC. Its translation: CASSLAGVIAYEQYF. Supplemented by reference TRBV7-2 and TRBJ2-7, the full variable domain reads GAGVSQSPSNKVTEKGKDVELRCDPISGHTALYWYRQSLGQGLEFLIYFQGNSAPDKSGLPSDRFSAERTGGSVSTLTIQRTQQEDSAVYLCASSLAGVIAYEQYFGPGTRLTVT.

DNA of the CDR3: TGTGCCAGCAGTGAATACCTGGGACTAGCGGAAGACAATGAGCAGTTCTTC. Its translation: CASSEYLGLAEDNEQFF. This chain connects TRBV6-1 to TRBJ2-1; 11 positions agree with TRBD2. In germline, CDR1 is MNHNS, CDR2 SASEGT. V trimming: 2 bases; J trimming: 5 bases; junction bases outside the gene matches: 8. CDR3 length: 17 residues.

The chain carries TRBV6-5 and TRBJ1-2; the D gene is possibly TRBD1 (6 bases). CDR3 size: 14 residues. The V end was cut by 7 bases, the J end by 0 bases, with 12 bases between. Looked up from germline, CDR1 is MNHEY and CDR2 is SVGAGI. The CDR3 protein is CASTRGQTNYGYTF. The CDR3, as DNA: TGTGCCAGCACTCGCGGACAGACTAACTATGGCTACACCTTC.

The genes are TRBV7-2 and TRBJ1-5; D uncertain. Trimming took 2 bases from V and 2 from J, leaving 7 bases between them. CDR1 and CDR2 from the germline V gene are SGHTA and FQGNSA. CDR3 length equals 14 residues. CDR3 in amino acids: CASSLIFGNQPQHF. The CDR3 coding sequence is TGTGCCAGCAGCTTAATTTTTGGCAATCAGCCCCAGCATTTT.

The count of this clone is one. This chain connects TRBV29-1 to TRBJ1-1; 10 nucleotides agree with TRBD1. The CDR3 is 15 residues long. Germline CDR1 SQVTM, CDR2 ANQGSEA. J lost 2 bases, V lost 7 bases, and 10 bases had no gene match. CDR3 region: CSACRDRGPNTEAFF. CDR3 nucleotide sequence: TGCAGCGCGTGCCGGGACAGGGGACCCAACACTGAAGCTTTCTTT.

The chain is built from TRBV6-5 and TRBJ2-3; D not certain. The germline V gene encodes CDR1 MNHEY and CDR2 SVGAGI. The V end lost 5 bases, the J end lost 8 bases, and 14 bases lay between the germline ends. This CDR3 is 13 amino acids long. The CDR3: CASSPPEASTQYF. As DNA, the CDR3 is TGTGCCAGCAGTCCCCCCGAAGCAAGTACGCAGTATTTT.

J is TRBJ2-7 and V is TRBV7-2; tentatively, D is TRBD2 (6 bases). V was cut by 5 bases and J by 4 bases, with 24 bases left in between. Germline V gene lookup returns CDR1 SGHTA and CDR2 FQGNSA. The CDR3 sequence is 17 residues long. The CDR3 reads CASSRPLDGGGGYEQYF. CDR3 in DNA: TGTGCCAGCAGCCGACCCTTAGATGGGGGAGGTGGGTACGAGCAGTACTTC.

The chain is built from TRBV7-8 and TRBJ1-1; D is ambiguous. The CDR3 runs to 13 residues. Trimming removed 5 bases from V and 1 base from J, with 8 bases in between. The germline gives CDR1 SGHVS, CDR2 FQNEAQ. In DNA form, the CDR3 reads TGTGCCAGCAGCACAAACAGGAACACTGAAGCTTTCTTT. This gives the protein CASSTNRNTEAFF.

On this clone itself: Different DNA sequences within this sample yield the same CDR3. The chain combines TRBV28 with TRBJ2-4; D is possibly TRBD2 (6 bases). The CDR3 is 14 residues long. V was shortened by 3 bases and J by 0 bases, with 6 bases between the two germline ends. Germline assignment: CDR1 MDHEN and CDR2 SYDVKM. Here the CDR3 DNA reads TGTGCCAGCAGTTTGGGACTAGCCAAAAACATTCAGTACTTC. Its translation is CASSLGLAKNIQYF.

The chain carries TRBV11-3 and TRBJ2-7, with D perhaps given as TRBD1 or TRBD2 (6 bases each). CDR1 SGHNT and CDR2 YENEEA come from the germline V gene. Trimming took off 1 base at V and 0 bases at J, with 10 bases between the two ends. This CDR3 is 15 amino acids long. In DNA, the CDR3 is TGTGCCAGCAGCTTAGGTGGGGGGCCCTCCTACGAGCAGTACTTC. Protein: CASSLGGGPSYEQYF.

The V call is TRBV28, the J call TRBJ1-2; D is unresolved. Trimming stripped 6 bases from V and 7 bases from J, with 12 bases between. Germline CDR1 and CDR2: MDHEN and SYDVKM. CDR3 length: 12 amino acids. CDR3 in amino acids: CASSRLRTGYTF. The CDR3 DNA sequence: TGTGCCAGCAGCCGGCTCAGAACTGGCTACACCTTC.

The gene calls are TRBV19 and TRBJ2-7; 12 nucleotides align to TRBD1. The CDR3 covers 15 residues. The V and J ends lost 5 bases and 2 bases, in that order; junction bases with no gene match: 4. Germline CDR1 reads LNHDA; CDR2 reads SQIVND (reference sequence). The CDR3 nucleotides are TGTGCCAGTAGTCCGGGACAGGGGGCTCCCTACGAGCAGTACTTC. Translated: CASSPGQGAPYEQYF.

About this clone itself: Other nucleotide sequences in the sample specify the same CDR3. The chain is built from TRBV28 and TRBJ2-5, with 9 bases fitting TRBD2. Germline V gene sequence: CDR1 MDHEN, CDR2 SYDVKM. The CDR3 is 14 residues long. With 6 bases clipped from V and 5 bases from J, the junction kept 7 bases outside the gene matches. The CDR3 nucleotides are TGTGCCAGCAGCGCGGGAGGGCCTGGTGAGACCCAGTACTTC. Its protein product is CASSAGGPGETQYF.

V is TRBV5-1 and J is TRBJ1-2, with D possibly matching TRBD1 (6 bases). Deletions cut 1 base from V and 8 bases from J, with 12 bases between. CDR3 length: 13 amino acids. The germline V gene has CDR1 SGHRS and CDR2 YFSETQ. In DNA, the CDR3 is TGCGCCAGCAGCTTGAGGGCAGGGGACGGCTACACCTTC. The encoded protein is CASSLRAGDGYTF. The variable domain in full, with the rest retrieved from reference TRBV5-1 and TRBJ1-2, is KAGVTQTPRYLIKTRGQQVTLSCSPISGHRSVSWYQQTPGQGLQFLFEYFSETQRNKGNFPGRFSGRQFSNSRSEMNVSTLELGDSALYLCASSLRAGDGYTFGSGTRLTVV.

About this clone itself: Relative to the germline gene, one junction end is altered; a read error may explain this. The genes are TRBV5-5 and TRBJ1-2, with 7 bases fitting TRBD1. There are 16 residues in the CDR3. Germline CDR1 is SGHKS and CDR2 is YYEKEE (reference sequence). The CDR3: CASSTEHRDRYYGYTF. Here the CDR3 DNA reads TGTGCTAGCAGCACAGAACACCGGGACAGATACTATGGCTACACCTTC. The whole variable domain, remainder taken from reference TRBV5-5 and TRBJ1-2, is DAGVTQSPTHLIKTRGQQVTLRCSPISGHKSVSWYQQVLGQGPQFIFQYYEKEERGRGNFPDRFSARQFPNYSSELNVNALLLGDSALYLCASSTEHRDRYYGYTFGSGTRLTVV.

This chain connects TRBV7-9 to TRBJ2-7, with D possibly matching TRBD2 (5 bases). V lost 2 bases and J 6 bases, leaving 14 bases between the germline ends. There are 14 residues in the CDR3. CDR1 is SEHNR and CDR2 is FQNEAQ in the germline V gene (reference sequence). The CDR3 nucleotides are TGTGCCAGCAGCTTAACGGCGGGCCTCTCCGAGCAGTACTTC. This sequence encodes CASSLTAGLSEQYF.

J is TRBJ1-2 and V is TRBV27, with 12 bases identical to TRBD1. The germline gives CDR1 MNHEY, CDR2 SMNVEV (reference sequence). V trimming: 5 bases; J trimming: 4 bases; junction bases outside the gene matches: 5. This CDR3 is built from 15 residues. Here the CDR3 DNA reads TGTGCCAGCAGTCAGGGGACAGGGGGCGGCTATGGCTACACCTTC. Translated, it gives CASSQGTGGGYGYTF.

This rearrangement joins TRBV7-2 to TRBJ1-2, with D unresolved. This CDR3 contains 13 residues. Trimming took 3 bases from V and 7 from J, leaving 12 bases between them. From germline, CDR1 is SGHTA and CDR2 FQGNSA. CDR3 in DNA: TGTGCCAGCAGCTTTTCTGAGGCGAGTGGCTACACCTTC. Translated: CASSFSEASGYTF.

The rearrangement joins TRBV11-2 to TRBJ2-2; possible D gene TRBD1, 6 bases. V lost 8 bases, J lost 4 bases, and 17 bases lay in between. From germline, CDR1 is SGHAT and CDR2 FQNNGV. The CDR3 sequence is 15 residues long. CDR3 protein: CASAPLTGSTGELFF. In nucleotides, the CDR3 is TGTGCCAGCGCCCCCCTAACAGGGTCCACCGGGGAGCTGTTTTTT.

V gene TRBV5-4 combines with J gene TRBJ1-6; D is unresolved. Per the germline V gene, CDR1 is SGHNT and CDR2 is YYREEE (reference sequence). CDR3 length: 17 amino acids. V was cut by 4 bases and J by 7 bases, with 21 bases left in between. CDR3: CASSPQFGHLDNSPLHF. The CDR3 coding sequence is TGTGCCAGCAGCCCTCAGTTCGGCCATTTGGACAATTCACCCCTCCACTTT.

The rearrangement joins TRBV30 to TRBJ2-7, with TRBD2 matching 7 bases. This CDR3 has 15 amino acids. V lost 0 bases, J lost 4 bases, and 9 bases stayed unmatched. Germline CDR1 reads GTSNPN; CDR2 reads SVGIG (reference sequence). The CDR3 region is CAWSVPGRERYEQYF. Written as DNA, the CDR3 is TGTGCCTGGAGTGTACCGGGGCGGGAGAGGTACGAGCAGTACTTC.

The V and J genes are TRBV5-4 and TRBJ2-3, with TRBD2 matching over 9 bases. The CDR3 runs to 15 residues. V lost 5 bases and J lost 4; bases outside the gene matches: 8. Germline V gene data show CDR1 as SGHNT and CDR2 as YYREEE (reference sequence). The DNA of the CDR3 is TGTGCCAGCAGTCCAGGGACTAGCTTACCAGATACGCAGTATTTT. Its protein product is CASSPGTSLPDTQYF. Looking up the rest from reference TRBV5-4 and TRBJ2-3 gives the full variable domain: ETGVTQSPTHLIKTRGQQVTLRCSSQSGHNTVSWYQQALGQGPQFIFQYYREEENGRGNFPPRFSGLQFPNYSSELNVNALELDDSALYLCASSPGTSLPDTQYFGPGTRLTVL.

The rearrangement links TRBV27 to TRBJ1-3, with D maybe TRBD1 (5 bases). This CDR3 is built from 14 residues. CDR1 is MNHEY and CDR2 is SMNVEV in the germline V gene (reference sequence). Trimming pared 5 bases from V and 2 bases from J, leaving 10 bases between. CDR3 residues: CASSRGPTGNTIYF. The CDR3 coding sequence is TGTGCCAGCAGTCGGGGCCCTACTGGAAACACCATATATTTT.

The rearrangement links TRBV9 to TRBJ2-1; D is unresolved. The V and J ends lost 0 bases and 9 bases respectively, with 10 bases between them. Per germline, CDR1 SGDLS and CDR2 YYNGEE. The CDR3 is 13 residues long. The CDR3: CASSVDSRGEQFF. The CDR3 DNA reads as TGTGCCAGCAGCGTAGATAGCAGAGGTGAGCAGTTCTTC.

V is TRBV7-8 and J is TRBJ1-6; unclear D gene. From germline, CDR1 is SGHVS and CDR2 FQNEAQ. The CDR3 is 14 amino acids. V lost 1 base, J lost 9 bases, and 10 bases lay in between. CDR3 protein: CASSLGSLTSPLHF. In DNA form, the CDR3 reads TGTGCCAGCAGCTTAGGGAGCTTGACTTCACCCCTCCACTTT.

V usage is TRBV7-2 and J usage is TRBJ2-2; TRBD2 might be the D (6 bases). Trimming cost V 1 base and J 4 bases, with 16 bases left between them. CDR1 and CDR2 (germline): SGHTA, FQGNSA. The CDR3 is 17 amino acids. The CDR3 protein is CASSLVGALAPTGELFF. CDR3 in DNA: TGTGCCAGCAGCTTAGTAGGGGCGCTAGCGCCCACCGGGGAGCTGTTTTTT.